This TCR beta chain is from a study of shared clonotypes between healthy human individuals. Generated by immunoSEQ multiplex PCR, the TCRdb table keeps only in-frame clones and is missing some. Of some 200,000 clones listed, over 50% are singletons. Study-wide findings and caveats: With few donors, the genetic and exposure-history diversity represented was limited. Sequencing depth was expected to affect clonotype sharing among donors.

This clone came up a few times. Its antigen is undetermined. CD4+ cell separation produced CD45RA+ naive and CD45RA-negative memory subsets. The receptor was isolated from a man aged 25 to 40 in good health. The sample consisted of memory CD4+ T cells sorted from blood. Stated subset: CD45RA-negative fraction.

CDR3 in DNA: TGTGCCAGCAGCGGGGGTAGCGGGAGCATTGAAAACATTCAGTACTTC. Translating it yields CASSGGSGSIENIQYF. The chain couples TRBV5-4 to TRBJ2-4, with 9 positions matching TRBD2. This CDR3 spans 16 amino acids. Germline V gives CDR1 SGHNT, CDR2 YYREEE (reference sequence). V was clipped by 4 bases and J by 5 bases; unmatched bases: 10. Looking up the rest from reference TRBV5-4 and TRBJ2-4 gives the full variable domain: ETGVTQSPTHLIKTRGQQVTLRCSSQSGHNTVSWYQQALGQGPQFIFQYYREEENGRGNFPPRFSGLQFPNYSSELNVNALELDDSALYLCASSGGSGSIENIQYFGAGTRLSVL.